The T cell receptor (beta chain) under discussion was sequenced for a study of prognosis after radiotherapy for stage I lung cancer. Genomic DNA provided the template from which TCR beta CDR3 was amplified by two-round multiplex PCR. Primers specific to each TRBV and TRBJ gene drove first-round PCR. TCRdb ran MiXCR on the multiplex PCR reads and lists one entry per CDR3 protein. The table has under 75,000 distinct CDR3 sequences, about 25% seen once. In its sample, this clonotype was seen many times. The sequencing used PBMCs, collected before or after stereotactic body radiation therapy (not recorded which). The clonotype comes from a donor aged 50 or older with non-small cell lung cancer.

In DNA form, the CDR3 reads TGTGCCAGCAGCGTCTCCGGGGGGTCCTACGAGCAGTACTTC. Residues: CASSVSGGSYEQYF. This rearrangement joins TRBV9 to TRBJ2-7; 7 bases agree with TRBD2. The CDR3 has 14 residues. V lost 2 bases to trimming and J lost 1 base; unmatched junction nucleotides: 3. Germline V gene lookup returns CDR1 SGDLS and CDR2 YYNGEE.